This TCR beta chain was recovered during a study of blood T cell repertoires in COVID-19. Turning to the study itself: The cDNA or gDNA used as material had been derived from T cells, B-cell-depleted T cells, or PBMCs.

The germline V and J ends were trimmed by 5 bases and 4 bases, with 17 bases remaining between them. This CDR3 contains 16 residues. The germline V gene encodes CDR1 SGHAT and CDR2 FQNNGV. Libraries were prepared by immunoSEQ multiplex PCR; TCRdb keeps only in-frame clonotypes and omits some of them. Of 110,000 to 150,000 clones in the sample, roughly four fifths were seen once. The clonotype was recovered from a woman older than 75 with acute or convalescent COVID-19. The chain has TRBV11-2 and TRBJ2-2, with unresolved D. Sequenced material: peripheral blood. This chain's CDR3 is CASSVIGAFGTGELFF. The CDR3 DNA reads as TGTGCCAGCAGCGTAATCGGAGCCTTTGGCACCGGGGAGCTGTTTTTT.